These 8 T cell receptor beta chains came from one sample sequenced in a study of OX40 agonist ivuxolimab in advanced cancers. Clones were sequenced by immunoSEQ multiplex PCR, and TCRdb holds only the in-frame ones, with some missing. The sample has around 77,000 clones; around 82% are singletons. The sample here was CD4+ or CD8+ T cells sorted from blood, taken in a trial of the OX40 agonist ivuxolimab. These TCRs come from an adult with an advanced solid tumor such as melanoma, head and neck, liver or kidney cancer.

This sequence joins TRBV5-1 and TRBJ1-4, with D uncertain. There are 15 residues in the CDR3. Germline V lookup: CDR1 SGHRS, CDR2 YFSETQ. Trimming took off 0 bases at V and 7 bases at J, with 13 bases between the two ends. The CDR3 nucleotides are TGCGCCAGCAGCTTGGCCGCCCGGTTCGGTGAAAAACTGTTTTTT. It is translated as CASSLAARFGEKLFF. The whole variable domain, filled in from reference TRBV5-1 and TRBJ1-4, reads KAGVTQTPRYLIKTRGQQVTLSCSPISGHRSVSWYQQTPGQGLQFLFEYFSETQRNKGNFPGRFSGRQFSNSRSEMNVSTLELGDSALYLCASSLAARFGEKLFFGSGTQLSVL.

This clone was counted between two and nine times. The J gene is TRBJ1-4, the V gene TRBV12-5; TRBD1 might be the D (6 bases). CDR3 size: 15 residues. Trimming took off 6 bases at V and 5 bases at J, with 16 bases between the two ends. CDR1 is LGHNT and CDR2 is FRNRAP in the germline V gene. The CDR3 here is CASGPGQLLNEKLFF. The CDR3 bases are TGTGCTAGTGGCCCCGGACAGCTTTTGAATGAAAAACTGTTTTTT. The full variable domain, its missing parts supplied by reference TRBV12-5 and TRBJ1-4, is DARVTQTPRHKVTEMGQEVTMRCQPILGHNTVFWYRQTMMQGLELLAYFRNRAPLDDSGMPKDRFSAEMPDATLATLKIQPSEPRDSAVYFCASGPGQLLNEKLFFGSGTQLSVL.

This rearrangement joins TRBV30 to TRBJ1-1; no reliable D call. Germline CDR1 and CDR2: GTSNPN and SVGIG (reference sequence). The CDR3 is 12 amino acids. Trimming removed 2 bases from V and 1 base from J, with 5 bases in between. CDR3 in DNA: TGTGCCTGGAGTACATCGAACACTGAAGCTTTCTTT. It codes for CAWSTSNTEAFF.

CDR3 bases: TGTGCCAGCAGGGAAATTCTAGCGGGAGGCAAGGGGGAGCAGTTCTTC. This sequence encodes CASREILAGGKGEQFF. This chain connects TRBV27 to TRBJ2-1, with 11 bases aligning to TRBD2. The CDR3 spans 16 residues. CDR1 is MNHEY and CDR2 is SMNVEV in the germline V gene (reference sequence). J was trimmed by 10 bases and V by 6 bases; bases with no gene match: 14.

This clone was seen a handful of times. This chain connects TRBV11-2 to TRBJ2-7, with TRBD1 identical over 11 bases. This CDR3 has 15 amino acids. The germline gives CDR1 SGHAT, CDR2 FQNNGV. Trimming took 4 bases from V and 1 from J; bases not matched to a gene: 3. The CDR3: CASSSRDRGSYEQYF. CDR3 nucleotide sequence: TGTGCCAGCAGCTCCCGGGACAGGGGGTCCTACGAGCAGTACTTC.

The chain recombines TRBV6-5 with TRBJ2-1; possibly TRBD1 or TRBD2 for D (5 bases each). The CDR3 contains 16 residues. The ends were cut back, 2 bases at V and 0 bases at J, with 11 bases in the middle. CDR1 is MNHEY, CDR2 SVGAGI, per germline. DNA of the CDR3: TGTGCCAGCAGTTACGGGGACGGTAGCTCCTACAATGAGCAGTTCTTC. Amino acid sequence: CASSYGDGSSYNEQFF.

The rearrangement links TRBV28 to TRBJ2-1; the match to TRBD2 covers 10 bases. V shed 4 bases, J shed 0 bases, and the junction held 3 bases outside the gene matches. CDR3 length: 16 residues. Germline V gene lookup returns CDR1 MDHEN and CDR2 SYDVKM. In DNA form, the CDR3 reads TGTGCCAGCAGTTCGCCTAGCGGGAGCTCCTACAATGAGCAGTTCTTC. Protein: CASSSPSGSSYNEQFF.

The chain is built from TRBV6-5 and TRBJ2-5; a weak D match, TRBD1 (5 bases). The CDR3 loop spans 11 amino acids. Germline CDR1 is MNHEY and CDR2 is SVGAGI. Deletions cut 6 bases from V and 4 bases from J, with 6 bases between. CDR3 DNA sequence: TGTGCCAGCAGACAGGTAGAGACCCAGTACTTC. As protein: CASRQVETQYF.